The 13 T cell receptor beta chains given below trace back to one sample, sequenced in a study of T-cell memory formation after mild COVID-19. TCRdb analysed the 5' RACE reads with MiXCR anew, one entry per CDR3 protein. Counted here are 170,000 or so distinct CDR3 sequences, 20% to 25% occurring once; the ten biggest clones make up roughly 24%. What was sequenced was PBMCs or a T cell subset sorted from them (not recorded which). The receptor source for this set is an adult woman who had mild COVID-19 (a few samples of this study predate the infection). Cell type and time point are not known.

Only one count was recorded for this clonotype. The V and J genes are TRBV7-2 and TRBJ2-2; D is unresolved. Germline assignment: CDR1 SGHTA and CDR2 FQGNSA. V dropped 2 bases and J dropped 6 bases, with 7 bases sitting between them. The CDR3 consists of 13 residues. The CDR3 DNA reads TGTGCCAGCAGCTTAATTAGGCCCGGGGAGCTGTTTTTT. Protein sequence: CASSLIRPGELFF.

In this sample, this clonotype turned up a few times. The chain has TRBV7-6 and TRBJ2-1, with 9 bases that match TRBD2. V shed 0 bases and J 6 bases; nucleotides not matched to a gene: 15. Germline values: CDR1 SGHVS, CDR2 FNYEAQ. This CDR3 is built from 19 residues. The CDR3 protein is CASSLAELAGGTHTNEQFF. The CDR3 bases are TGTGCCAGCAGCTTAGCCGAACTAGCGGGCGGCACACACACCAATGAGCAGTTCTTC.

V is TRBV7-6 and J is TRBJ2-3; D remains unclear. V lost 3 bases and J 0 bases, leaving 10 bases between the germline ends. This CDR3 region has 15 residues. Germline values: CDR1 SGHVS, CDR2 FNYEAQ. For the CDR3, the DNA is TGTGCCAGCAGCTTGGGAATCGCAAGCACAGATACGCAGTATTTT. Amino acids: CASSLGIASTDTQYF.

In this sample, this clonotype turned up a few times. The gene calls are TRBV5-4 and TRBJ1-2, with a weak D call TRBD1 (5 bases). CDR1 and CDR2 (germline): SGHNT, YYREEE (reference sequence). The CDR3 is 15 amino acids. V gave up 2 bases and J gave up 0 bases, with 11 bases separating them. The CDR3 loop reads CASSLSRAANYGYTF. Written as DNA, the CDR3 is TGTGCCAGCAGCTTAAGCAGGGCAGCTAACTATGGCTACACCTTC.

The chain is built from TRBV27 and TRBJ1-3; 9 bases align to TRBD1. Germline V gene lookup returns CDR1 MNHEY and CDR2 SMNVEV (reference sequence). Losses at the gene ends were 6 bases for V and 5 bases for J; bases not matched to a gene: 8. The CDR3 runs 15 residues. CDR3 in amino acids: CASSDRGDSRNTIYF. Here the CDR3 DNA reads TGTGCCAGCAGCGACAGGGGGGACTCGCGAAACACCATATATTTT.

This clonotype has ten or more counts. This chain links TRBV6-6 with TRBJ2-7; D unclear. The germline CDR1 and CDR2 sequences are MNHNY and SVGAGI (reference sequence). The V end was cut by 3 bases, the J end by 0 bases, with 6 bases between. This CDR3 is built from 13 residues. The CDR3 DNA sequence: TGTGCCAGCAGTTATGACCACTCCTACGAGCAGTACTTC. Its protein is CASSYDHSYEQYF.

The V gene is TRBV27, the J gene TRBJ2-1, with 7 bases fitting TRBD2. The J call is doubtful: the DNA matches TRBJ2-5 better. From germline, CDR1 is MNHEY and CDR2 SMNVEV (reference sequence). The CDR3 spans 14 residues. In DNA, the CDR3 is TGTGCCAGCAGTCGCTCTAGCGGCCAAGAGACCCAGTACTTC. It translates to CASSRSSGQETQYF.

The sample holds a few counts of this clonotype. V usage is TRBV20-1 and J usage is TRBJ2-3; no clear D. CDR1 and CDR2 (germline): DFQATT, SNEGSKA (reference sequence). V was trimmed by 0 bases and J by 6 bases, leaving 13 bases between them. The CDR3 runs to 14 residues. This CDR3 reads CSARDTGFMDTQYF. As DNA, the CDR3 is TGCAGTGCTAGAGACACCGGGTTTATGGATACGCAGTATTTT.

This rearrangement joins TRBV4-3 to TRBJ2-7, with 8 positions matching TRBD1. The J segment lost 5 bases and the V segment lost 0 bases, leaving 3 bases of the junction unmatched. Per the germline V gene, CDR1 is LGHNA and CDR2 is YSLEER. This CDR3 comprises 14 residues. The CDR3 DNA reads TGCGCCAGCAGCCAAGAATACAGGGGGAACGAGCAGTACTTC. Its protein is CASSQEYRGNEQYF.

The rearrangement uses TRBV15 and TRBJ1-1; 10 nucleotides line up with TRBD1. Trimming cost V 2 bases and J 6 bases; bases outside gene matches: 6. Germline V lookup: CDR1 LNHNV, CDR2 YYDKDF (reference sequence). This CDR3 is built from 15 residues. The CDR3 is CATSRRDRGAAEAFF. CDR3 DNA: TGTGCCACCAGCAGACGGGACAGGGGCGCCGCTGAAGCTTTCTTT.

This clonotype showed up just a few times. The V and J genes are TRBV9 and TRBJ1-2; weak D call: TRBD1 (5 bases). The CDR3 runs 14 residues. Germline lookup yields CDR1 SGDLS and CDR2 YYNGEE. V shed 3 bases and J shed 4 bases, with 13 bases lying between them. CDR3 amino acids: CASSGGTVSYGYTF. CDR3 nucleotide sequence: TGTGCCAGCAGCGGTGGGACCGTAAGCTATGGCTACACCTTC.

The chain recombines TRBV7-6 with TRBJ2-6; D gene uncertain. The V end was cut by 4 bases, the J end by 0 bases, with 10 bases between. The CDR3 length is 16 residues. In germline, CDR1 is SGHVS, CDR2 FNYEAQ. CDR3 DNA sequence: TGTGCCAGCAGCTCAAGCATGCTCTCTGGGGCCAACGTCCTGACTTTC. Translating gives CASSSSMLSGANVLTF. Together with reference TRBV7-6 and TRBJ2-6, the CDR3 gives the full variable domain: GAGVSQSPRYKVTKRGQDVALRCDPISGHVSLYWYRQALGQGPEFLTYFNYEAQQDKSGLPNDRFSAERPEGSISTLTIQRTEQRDSAMYRCASSSSMLSGANVLTFGAGSRLTVL.

The chain combines TRBV7-9 with TRBJ2-7; TRBD2 matches 9 bases. CDR1 is SEHNR, CDR2 FQNEAQ, per germline (reference sequence). The trim removed 5 bases at V and 6 bases at J, leaving 8 bases unmatched. CDR3 length equals 14 residues. The DNA for the CDR3 is TGTGCCAGCAGCCCTTATAGCGGGGGCGGCGAGCAGTACTTC. Translating gives CASSPYSGGGEQYF.